This T cell receptor (beta chain) was identified during a study of shared clonotypes between healthy human individuals. The wider study: A couple of women and a few men aged 18 to 49 served as donors. Points from the study as a whole: Few donors limited the genetic and exposure-history diversity represented. Compared with memory subsets, naive subsets generally had larger estimated richness.

Remarks on this clone: Its antigen is as yet unknown.

Naive CD8 populations comprised CD45RO-negative cells positively selected for CCR7, excluding terminally differentiated effector memory CD45RA+ cells. Some clones are missing from TCRdb's copy, which holds only in-frame ones; the method was immunoSEQ multiplex PCR. The data contain approximately 600,000 clones, around 96% of them singletons. The sequence was collected from a woman aged 25 to 45 in good health. Sample: naive CD8+ T cells sorted from blood.

DNA for the CDR3: TGTGCCAGCAGTTCATACCGGGGCGACGCAAAGGAGACCCAGTACTTC. Encoded protein: CASSSYRGDAKETQYF. The V gene is TRBV28, the J gene TRBJ2-5; D assignment may be TRBD1 or TRBD2 (5 bases each). The CDR3 has 16 amino acids. V lost 4 bases to trimming and J lost 5 bases, with 20 bases between them. Germline CDR1 and CDR2: MDHEN and SYDVKM.